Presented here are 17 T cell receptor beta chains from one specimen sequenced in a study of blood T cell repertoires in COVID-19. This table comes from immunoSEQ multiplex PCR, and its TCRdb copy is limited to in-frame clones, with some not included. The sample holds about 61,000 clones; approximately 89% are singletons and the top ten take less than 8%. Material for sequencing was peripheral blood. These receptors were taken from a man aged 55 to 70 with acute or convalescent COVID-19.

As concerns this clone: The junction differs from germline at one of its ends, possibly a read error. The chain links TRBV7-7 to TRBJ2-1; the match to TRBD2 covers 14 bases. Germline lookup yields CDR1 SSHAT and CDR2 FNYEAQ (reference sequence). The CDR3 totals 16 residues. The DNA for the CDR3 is TGTGCTAGCAGCCCCTCGGGACTAGCGGGGGACAATGAGCAGTTCTTC. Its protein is CASSPSGLAGDNEQFF. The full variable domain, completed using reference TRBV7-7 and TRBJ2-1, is GAGVSQSPRYKVTKRGQDVTLRCDPISSHATLYWYQQALGQGPEFLTYFNYEAQPDKSGLPSDRFSAERPEGSISTLTIQRTEQRDSAMYRCASSPSGLAGDNEQFFGPGTRLTVL.

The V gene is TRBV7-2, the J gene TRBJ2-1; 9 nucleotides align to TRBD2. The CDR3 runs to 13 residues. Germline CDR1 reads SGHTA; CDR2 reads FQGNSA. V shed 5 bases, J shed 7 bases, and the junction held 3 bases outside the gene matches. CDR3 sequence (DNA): TGTGCCAGCAGCAGTAGCGGGGGTAATGAGCAGTTCTTC. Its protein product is CASSSSGGNEQFF.

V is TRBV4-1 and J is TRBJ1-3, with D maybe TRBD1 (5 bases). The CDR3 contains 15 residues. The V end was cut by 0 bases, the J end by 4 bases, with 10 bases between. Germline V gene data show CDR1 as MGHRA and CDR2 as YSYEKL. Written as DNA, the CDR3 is TGCGCCAGCAGCCAAGACGCGGGGCTAGGAAACACCATATATTTT. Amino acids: CASSQDAGLGNTIYF.

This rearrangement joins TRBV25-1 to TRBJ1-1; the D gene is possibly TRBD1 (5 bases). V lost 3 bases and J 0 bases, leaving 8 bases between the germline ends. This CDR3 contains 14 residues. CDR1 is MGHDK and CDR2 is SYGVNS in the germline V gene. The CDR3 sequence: CASSETVMNTEAFF. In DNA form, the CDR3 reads TGTGCCAGCAGTGAGACAGTTATGAACACTGAAGCTTTCTTT.

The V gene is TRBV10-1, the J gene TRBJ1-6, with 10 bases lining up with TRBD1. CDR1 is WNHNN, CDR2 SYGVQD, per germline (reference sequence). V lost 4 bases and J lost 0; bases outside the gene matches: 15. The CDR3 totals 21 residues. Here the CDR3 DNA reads TGCGCCAGCAGTGTAACGCCGGGGGGACAGGGGCCGAGCTCCTATAATTCACCCCTCCACTTT. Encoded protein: CASSVTPGGQGPSSYNSPLHF.

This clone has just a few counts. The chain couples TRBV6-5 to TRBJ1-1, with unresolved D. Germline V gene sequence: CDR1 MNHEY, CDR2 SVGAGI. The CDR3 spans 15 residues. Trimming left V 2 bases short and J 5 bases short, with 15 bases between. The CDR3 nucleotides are TGTGCCAGCAGTTACGTCCCAGGAACAAGGACTGAAGCTTTCTTT. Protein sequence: CASSYVPGTRTEAFF.

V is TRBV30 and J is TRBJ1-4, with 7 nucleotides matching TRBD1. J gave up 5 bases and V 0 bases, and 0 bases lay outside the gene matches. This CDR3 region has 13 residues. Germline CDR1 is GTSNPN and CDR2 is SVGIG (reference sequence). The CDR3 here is CAWSVGQNEKLFF. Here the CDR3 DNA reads TGTGCCTGGAGTGTGGGACAGAATGAAAAACTGTTTTTT.

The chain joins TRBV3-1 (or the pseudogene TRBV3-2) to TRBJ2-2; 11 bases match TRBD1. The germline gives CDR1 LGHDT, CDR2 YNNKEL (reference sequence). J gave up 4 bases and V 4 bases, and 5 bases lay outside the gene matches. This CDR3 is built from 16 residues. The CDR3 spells CASSPEGQGGTGELFF. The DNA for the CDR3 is TGTGCCAGCAGCCCAGAGGGACAGGGGGGCACCGGGGAGCTGTTTTTT.

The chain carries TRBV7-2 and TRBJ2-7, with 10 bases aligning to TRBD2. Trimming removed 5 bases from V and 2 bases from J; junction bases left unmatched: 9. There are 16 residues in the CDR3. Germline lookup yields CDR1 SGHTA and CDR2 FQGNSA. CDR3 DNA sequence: TGTGCCAGCAGCAGGGGGCTAGCGGGGGAGCCCTACGAGCAGTACTTC. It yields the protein CASSRGLAGEPYEQYF. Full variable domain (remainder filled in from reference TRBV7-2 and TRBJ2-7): GAGVSQSPSNKVTEKGKDVELRCDPISGHTALYWYRQSLGQGLEFLIYFQGNSAPDKSGLPSDRFSAERTGGSVSTLTIQRTQQEDSAVYLCASSRGLAGEPYEQYFGPGTRLTVT.

The CDR3 loop is CASSLRGGAGNTEAFF. CDR3 DNA: TGCGCCAGCAGCTTGAGGGGAGGTGCGGGGAACACTGAAGCTTTCTTT. J is TRBJ1-1 and V is TRBV5-1; D may be TRBD1 (5 bases). The CDR3 is made up of 16 amino acids. Per germline, CDR1 SGHRS and CDR2 YFSETQ. V was cut by 1 base and J by 1 base, with 14 bases left in between.

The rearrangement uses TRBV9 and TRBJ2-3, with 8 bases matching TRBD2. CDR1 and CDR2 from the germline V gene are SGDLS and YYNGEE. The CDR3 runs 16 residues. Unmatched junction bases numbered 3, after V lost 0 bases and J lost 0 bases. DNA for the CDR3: TGTGCCAGCAGCGTAGGTAGCGGGGTGAGCACAGATACGCAGTATTTT. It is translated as CASSVGSGVSTDTQYF.

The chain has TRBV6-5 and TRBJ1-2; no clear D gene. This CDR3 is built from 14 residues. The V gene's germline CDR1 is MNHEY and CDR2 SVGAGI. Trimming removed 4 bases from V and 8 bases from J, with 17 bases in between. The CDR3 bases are TGTGCCAGCAGTTCTAGACCCGAACTCCGGGGCTACACCTTC. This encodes CASSSRPELRGYTF.

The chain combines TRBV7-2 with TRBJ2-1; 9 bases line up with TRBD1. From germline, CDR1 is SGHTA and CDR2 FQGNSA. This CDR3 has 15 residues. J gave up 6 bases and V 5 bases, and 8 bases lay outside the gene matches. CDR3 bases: TGTGCCAGCAGCATTGGGACAGGGCGGGGCAATGAGCAGTTCTTC. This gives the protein CASSIGTGRGNEQFF. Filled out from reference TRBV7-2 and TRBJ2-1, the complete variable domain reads GAGVSQSPSNKVTEKGKDVELRCDPISGHTALYWYRQSLGQGLEFLIYFQGNSAPDKSGLPSDRFSAERTGGSVSTLTIQRTQQEDSAVYLCASSIGTGRGNEQFFGPGTRLTVL.

The CDR3 DNA is TGTGCCAGCAGCCTGAGGGACAGGGTTGACGAGCAGTACTTC. Translated, it gives CASSLRDRVDEQYF. The V and J genes are TRBV6-2 or TRBV6-3 and TRBJ2-7; 9 bases fit TRBD1. V lost 6 bases to trimming and J lost 5 bases; unmatched junction nucleotides: 8. Per germline, CDR1 MNHEY and CDR2 SVGEGT. The CDR3 sequence is 14 residues long.

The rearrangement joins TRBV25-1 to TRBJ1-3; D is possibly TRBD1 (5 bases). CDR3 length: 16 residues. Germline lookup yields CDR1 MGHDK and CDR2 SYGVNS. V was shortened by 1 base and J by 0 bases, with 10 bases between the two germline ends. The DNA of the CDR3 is TGTGCCAGCAGTGAATTTAAGGGGAACTCTGGAAACACCATATATTTT. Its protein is CASSEFKGNSGNTIYF.

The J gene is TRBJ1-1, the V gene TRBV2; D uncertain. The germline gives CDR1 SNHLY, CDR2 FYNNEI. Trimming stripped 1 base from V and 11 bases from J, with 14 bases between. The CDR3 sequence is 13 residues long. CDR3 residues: CASSEELVRNAFF. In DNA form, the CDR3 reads TGTGCCAGCAGTGAAGAGCTAGTCCGGAATGCTTTCTTT.

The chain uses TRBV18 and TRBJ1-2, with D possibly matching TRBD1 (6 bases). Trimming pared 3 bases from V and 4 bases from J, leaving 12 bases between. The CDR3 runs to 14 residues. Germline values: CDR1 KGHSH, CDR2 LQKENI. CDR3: CASSPKLGGYGYTF. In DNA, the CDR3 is TGTGCCAGCTCACCGAAATTAGGGGGCTATGGCTACACCTTC.